The 4 T cell receptor beta chains listed next were all sequenced from one sample in a study of shared clonotypes between healthy human individuals. Measured with immunoSEQ multiplex PCR; TCRdb has only the in-frame clones, and not every one. Of about 380,000 clones in the sample, about 96% were seen once. The sequencing sample was made of memory CD8+ T cells sorted from blood. Subset given: CD45RO+ cells pooled with CCR7-negative TemRA cells. These TCRs come from a man aged 25-45 years in good health.

V gene TRBV2 combines with J gene TRBJ2-3; 7 nucleotides align to TRBD2. Trimming removed 7 bases from V and 2 bases from J; junction bases left unmatched: 6. This CDR3 is built from 14 residues. Germline V CDR1 and CDR2: SNHLY, FYNNEI. CDR3 residues: CASISSGTTDTQYF. CDR3 coding DNA: TGTGCCAGCATTAGCAGCGGGACCACAGATACGCAGTATTTT.

This clone appeared a single time. The J gene is TRBJ1-1, the V gene TRBV2, with 7 nucleotides matching TRBD1. V was pared by 5 bases and J by 8 bases, with 2 bases of the junction left unmatched. CDR1 and CDR2 (germline): SNHLY, FYNNEI. CDR3 size: 11 residues. As DNA, the CDR3 is TGTGCCAGCAGTCAGACAGGGGAAGCTTTCTTT. This encodes CASSQTGEAFF. The full variable domain, with the rest looked up from reference TRBV2 and TRBJ1-1, is EPEVTQTPSHQVTQMGQEVILRCVPISNHLYFYWYRQILGQKVEFLVSFYNNEISEKSEIFDDQFSVERPDGSNFTLKIRSTKLEDSAMYFCASSQTGEAFFGQGTRLTVV.

This rearrangement joins TRBV10-3 to TRBJ1-1; TRBD1 matches at 7 bases. This CDR3 contains 16 residues. Germline V lookup: CDR1 ENHRY, CDR2 SYGVKD. V was pared by 3 bases and J by 3 bases, with 10 bases of the junction left unmatched. The CDR3 loop reads CAISDPYDREDTEAFF. In DNA form, the CDR3 reads TGTGCCATCAGTGACCCCTATGACAGGGAGGACACTGAAGCTTTCTTT.

J is TRBJ2-2 and V is TRBV19; D unresolved. The V and J ends lost 3 bases and 4 bases respectively, with 3 bases between them. The CDR3 covers 12 residues. CDR1 and CDR2 from the germline V gene are LNHDA and SQIVND (reference sequence). The CDR3 loop reads CASSMGTGELFF. As DNA, the CDR3 is TGTGCCAGTAGTATGGGCACCGGGGAGCTGTTTTTT.